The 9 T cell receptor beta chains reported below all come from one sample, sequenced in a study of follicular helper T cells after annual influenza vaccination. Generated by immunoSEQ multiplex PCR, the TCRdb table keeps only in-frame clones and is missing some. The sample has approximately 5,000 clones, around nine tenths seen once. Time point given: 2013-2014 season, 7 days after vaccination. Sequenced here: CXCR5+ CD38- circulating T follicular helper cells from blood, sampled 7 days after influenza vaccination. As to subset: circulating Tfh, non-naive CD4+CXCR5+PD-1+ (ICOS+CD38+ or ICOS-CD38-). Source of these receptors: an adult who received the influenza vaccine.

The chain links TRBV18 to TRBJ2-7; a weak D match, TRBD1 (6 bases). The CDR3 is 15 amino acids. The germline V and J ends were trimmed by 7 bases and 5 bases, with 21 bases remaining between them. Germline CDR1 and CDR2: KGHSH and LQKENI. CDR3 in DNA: TGTGCCAGCTTCCTCATCCCCGACAGGAGTGACGAGCAGTACTTC. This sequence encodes CASFLIPDRSDEQYF.

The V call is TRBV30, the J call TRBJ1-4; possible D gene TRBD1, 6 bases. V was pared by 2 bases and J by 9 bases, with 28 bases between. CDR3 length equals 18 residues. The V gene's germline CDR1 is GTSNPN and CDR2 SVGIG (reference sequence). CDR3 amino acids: CAWSPPQGQTSRGKKLFF. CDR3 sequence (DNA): TGTGCCTGGAGTCCGCCCCAAGGACAGACAAGCCGTGGGAAAAAACTGTTTTTT.

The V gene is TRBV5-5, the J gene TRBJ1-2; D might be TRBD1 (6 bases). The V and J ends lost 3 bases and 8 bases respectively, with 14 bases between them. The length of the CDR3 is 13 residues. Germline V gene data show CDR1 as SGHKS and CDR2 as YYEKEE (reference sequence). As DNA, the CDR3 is TGTGCCAGCAGCTCGTCAGGGGAACAGGGCTACACCTTC. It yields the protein CASSSSGEQGYTF.

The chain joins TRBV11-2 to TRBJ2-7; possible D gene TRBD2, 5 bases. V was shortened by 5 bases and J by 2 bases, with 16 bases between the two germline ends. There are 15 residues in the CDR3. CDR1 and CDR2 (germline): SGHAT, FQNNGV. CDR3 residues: CASSQFSGPTYEQYF. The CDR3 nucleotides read TGTGCCAGCAGCCAGTTCAGCGGCCCTACCTACGAGCAGTACTTC. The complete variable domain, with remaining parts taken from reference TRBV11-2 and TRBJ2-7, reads EAGVAQSPRYKIIEKRQSVAFWCNPISGHATLYWYQQILGQGPKLLIQFQNNGVVDDSQLPKDRFSAERLKGVDSTLKIQPAKLEDSAVYLCASSQFSGPTYEQYFGPGTRLTVT.

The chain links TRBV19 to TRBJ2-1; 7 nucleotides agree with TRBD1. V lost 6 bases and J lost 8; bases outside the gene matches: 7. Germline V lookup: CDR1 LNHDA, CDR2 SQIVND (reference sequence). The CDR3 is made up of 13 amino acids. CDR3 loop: CASRNRGGDEQFF. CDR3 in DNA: TGTGCCAGTAGAAACAGGGGTGGGGATGAGCAGTTCTTC.

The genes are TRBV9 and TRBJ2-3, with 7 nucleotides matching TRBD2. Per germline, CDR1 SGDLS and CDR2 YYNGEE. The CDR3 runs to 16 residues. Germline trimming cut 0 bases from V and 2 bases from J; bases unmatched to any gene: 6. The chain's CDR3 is CASSVGIGRPTDTQYF. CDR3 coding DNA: TGTGCCAGCAGCGTAGGTATCGGGAGGCCCACAGATACGCAGTATTTT.

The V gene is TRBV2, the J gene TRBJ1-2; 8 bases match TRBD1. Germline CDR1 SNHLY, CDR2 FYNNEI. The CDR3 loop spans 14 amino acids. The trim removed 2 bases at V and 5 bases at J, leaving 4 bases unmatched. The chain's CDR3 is CASSEPGQVYGYTF. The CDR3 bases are TGTGCCAGCAGTGAACCGGGACAGGTTTATGGCTACACCTTC.

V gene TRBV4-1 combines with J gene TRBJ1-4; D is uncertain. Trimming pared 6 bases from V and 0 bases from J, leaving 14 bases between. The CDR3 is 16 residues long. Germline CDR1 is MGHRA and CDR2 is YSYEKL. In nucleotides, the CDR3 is TGCGCCAGCAGACGTACGGTAGTTGCAACTAATGAAAAACTGTTTTTT. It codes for CASRRTVVATNEKLFF.

The CDR3 region is CASGSVLGTLHF. In DNA form, the CDR3 reads TGTGCTAGTGGATCCGTTTTGGGCACCCTCCACTTT. The genes are TRBV12-5 and TRBJ1-6; D gene uncertain. V lost 6 bases and J 14 bases, leaving 14 bases between the germline ends. In germline, CDR1 is LGHNT, CDR2 FRNRAP. The CDR3 consists of 12 residues.